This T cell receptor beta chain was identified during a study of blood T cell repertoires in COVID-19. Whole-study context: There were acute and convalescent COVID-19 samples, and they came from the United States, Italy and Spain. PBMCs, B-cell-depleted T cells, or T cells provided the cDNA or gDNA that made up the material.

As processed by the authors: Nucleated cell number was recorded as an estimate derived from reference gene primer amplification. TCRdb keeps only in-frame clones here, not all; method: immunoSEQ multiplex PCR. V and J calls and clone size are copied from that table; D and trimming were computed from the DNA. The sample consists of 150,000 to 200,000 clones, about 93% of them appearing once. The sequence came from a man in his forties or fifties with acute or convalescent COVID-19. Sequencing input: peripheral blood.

CDR3: CASSYRESGANVLTF. CDR3 DNA sequence: TGCGCCAGCAGCTACAGGGAATCTGGGGCCAACGTCCTGACTTTC. The chain carries TRBV5-1 and TRBJ2-6; weak D call: TRBD1 (6 bases). V shed 3 bases and J shed 1 base, with 8 bases lying between them. This CDR3 has 15 amino acids. Germline CDR1 and CDR2: SGHRS and YFSETQ.